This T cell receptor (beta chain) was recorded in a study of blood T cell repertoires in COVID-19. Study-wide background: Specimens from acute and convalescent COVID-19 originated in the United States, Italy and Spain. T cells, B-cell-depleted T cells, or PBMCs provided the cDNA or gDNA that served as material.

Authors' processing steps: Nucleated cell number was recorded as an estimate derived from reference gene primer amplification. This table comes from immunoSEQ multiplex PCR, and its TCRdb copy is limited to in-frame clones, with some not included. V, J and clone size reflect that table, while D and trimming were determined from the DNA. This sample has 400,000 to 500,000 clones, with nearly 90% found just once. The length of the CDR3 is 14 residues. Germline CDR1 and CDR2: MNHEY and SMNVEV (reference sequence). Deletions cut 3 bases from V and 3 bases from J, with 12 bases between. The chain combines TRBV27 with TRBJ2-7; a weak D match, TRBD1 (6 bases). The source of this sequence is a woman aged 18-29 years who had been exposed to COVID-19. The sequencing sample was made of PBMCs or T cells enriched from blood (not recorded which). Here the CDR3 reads CASSLGARHYEQYF. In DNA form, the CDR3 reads TGTGCCAGCAGTTTGGGGGCCAGGCACTACGAGCAGTACTTC.